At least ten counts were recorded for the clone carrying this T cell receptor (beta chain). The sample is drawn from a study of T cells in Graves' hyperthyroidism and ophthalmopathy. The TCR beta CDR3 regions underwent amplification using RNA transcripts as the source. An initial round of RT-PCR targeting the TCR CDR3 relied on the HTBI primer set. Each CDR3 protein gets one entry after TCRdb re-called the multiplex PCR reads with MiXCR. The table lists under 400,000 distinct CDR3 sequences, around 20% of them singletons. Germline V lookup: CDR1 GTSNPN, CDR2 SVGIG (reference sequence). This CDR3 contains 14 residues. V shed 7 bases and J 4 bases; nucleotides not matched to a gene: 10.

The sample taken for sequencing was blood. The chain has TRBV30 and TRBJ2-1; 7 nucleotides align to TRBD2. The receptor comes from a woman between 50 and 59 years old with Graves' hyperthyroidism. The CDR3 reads CASEAGVGYNEQFF. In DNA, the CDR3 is TGTGCCTCCGAGGCGGGAGTGGGTTACAATGAGCAGTTCTTC.